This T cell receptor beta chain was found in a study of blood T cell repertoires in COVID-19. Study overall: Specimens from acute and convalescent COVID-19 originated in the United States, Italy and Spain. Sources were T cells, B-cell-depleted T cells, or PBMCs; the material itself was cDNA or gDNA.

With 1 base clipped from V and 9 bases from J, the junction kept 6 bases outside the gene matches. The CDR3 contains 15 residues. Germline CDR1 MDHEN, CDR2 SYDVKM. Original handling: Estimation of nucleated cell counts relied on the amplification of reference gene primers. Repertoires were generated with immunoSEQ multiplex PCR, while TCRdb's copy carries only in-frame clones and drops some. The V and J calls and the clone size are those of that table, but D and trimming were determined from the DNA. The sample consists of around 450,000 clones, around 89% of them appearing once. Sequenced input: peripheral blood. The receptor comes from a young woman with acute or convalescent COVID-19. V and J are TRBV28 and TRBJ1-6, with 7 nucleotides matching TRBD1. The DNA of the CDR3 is TGTGCCAGCAGTTTATCCCCGGACAGGCGTTCACCCCTCCACTTT. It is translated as CASSLSPDRRSPLHF.